This TCR beta chain was documented in a study of cytomegalovirus exposure and HLA in healthy donors. Study conclusions and caveats: An analysis that came later showed most CMV-associated TCR beta chains appearing HLA-restricted. There were some public TCRs occurring in many donors, but most TCR sequences were rare. Roughly uniform sequencing depth across donors was assumed, possibly incorrectly.

Germline CDR1 is SGHAT and CDR2 is FQDESV (reference sequence). V gave up 0 bases and J gave up 0 bases, with 6 bases separating them. This CDR3 has 15 residues. Of note for this clone: As yet, its antigen is unknown.

The PCR used 60 Vbeta and 13 Jbeta primers. Measured with immunoSEQ multiplex PCR; TCRdb has only the in-frame clones, and not every one. The profile shows 65,000 to 100,000 clones, 79% of them singletons. The sequenced material came from PBMCs. The sequence was obtained from a middle-aged woman in good health and CMV-seropositive. The V and J genes are TRBV11-1 and TRBJ2-1; D call uncertain. CDR3 residues: CASSLAESSYNEQFF. The CDR3 DNA reads as TGTGCCAGCAGCTTAGCGGAGAGCTCCTACAATGAGCAGTTCTTC.